This T cell receptor beta chain was captured in a study of T cells after posttransplantation cyclophosphamide. A marrow graft followed busulfan-fludarabine conditioning, with cyclophosphamide on days +3 and +4. Study-level results: TRB clonality was highly associated with recipient CMV seropositivity and reactivation.

Assay used: immunoSEQ multiplex PCR; TCRdb lists only in-frame clones, some missing. The counts give approximately 25,000 clones, none of them seen only once; around 1.7% is held by the top ten. The CDR3 is made up of 15 amino acids. V shed 0 bases and J shed 4 bases, with 10 bases lying between them. Germline CDR1 reads SGDLS; CDR2 reads YYNGEE. At least ten counts were recorded for this clone. Its target is unknown. The gene calls are TRBV9 and TRBJ1-4; possible D gene TRBD1, 5 bases. The source material was PBMCs, sampled after allogeneic stem cell transplant with posttransplant cyclophosphamide. This TCR was recovered from a male patient aged 18-29 years who received an allogeneic stem cell transplant from a related donor, was CMV-positive, and had no GVHD. Some T cells may possibly be graft donor cells. DNA of the CDR3: TGTGCCAGCAGCGTAGGGGGGGACGTTAATGAAAAACTGTTTTTT. As protein: CASSVGGDVNEKLFF.